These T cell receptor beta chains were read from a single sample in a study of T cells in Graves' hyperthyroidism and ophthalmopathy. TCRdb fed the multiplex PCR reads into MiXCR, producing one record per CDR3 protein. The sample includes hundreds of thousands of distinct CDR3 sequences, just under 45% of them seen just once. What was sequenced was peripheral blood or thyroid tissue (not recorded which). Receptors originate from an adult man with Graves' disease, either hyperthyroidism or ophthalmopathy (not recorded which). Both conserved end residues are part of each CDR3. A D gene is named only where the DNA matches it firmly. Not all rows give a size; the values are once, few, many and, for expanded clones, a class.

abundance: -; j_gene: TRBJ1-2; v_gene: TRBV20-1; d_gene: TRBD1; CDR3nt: TGCAGTGCCACGGACAGGGCGCAGTATGGCTACACCTTC; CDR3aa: CSATDRAQYGYTF
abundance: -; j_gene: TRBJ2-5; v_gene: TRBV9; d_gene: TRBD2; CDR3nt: TGTGCCAGCAGCGCCAGCCGGGGGGGCAGACAAGAGGCCCAGTACTTC; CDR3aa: CASSASRGGRQEAQYF
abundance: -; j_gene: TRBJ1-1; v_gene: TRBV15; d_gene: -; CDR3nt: TGTGCCACCAGCAGAGTCTTATCCGTCAACACTGGAGCTTTCTTT; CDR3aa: CATSRVLSVNTGAFF
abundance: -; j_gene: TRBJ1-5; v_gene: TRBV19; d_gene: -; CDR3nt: TGTGCCAGCTCACTACCGGGAGGGCACCAGCCCCAGCATTTT; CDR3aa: CASSLPGGHQPQHF
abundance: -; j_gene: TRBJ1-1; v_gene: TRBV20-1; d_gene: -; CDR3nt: TGCAGTGCGGTGCGGCGGGCCCTGAACACTGAAGCTTTCTTT; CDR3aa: CSAVRRALNTEAFF
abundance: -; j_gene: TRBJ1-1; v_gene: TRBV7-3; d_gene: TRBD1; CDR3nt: TGTGCCAGCAGCTTTCGACAGGGCAGCACTGAAGCTTTCTTT; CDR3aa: CASSFRQGSTEAFF
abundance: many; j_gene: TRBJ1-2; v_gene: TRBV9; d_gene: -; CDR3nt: TGTGCCAGCAGCGTAGGGGGCATCTATGGCTACACCTTC; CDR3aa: CASSVGGIYGYTF
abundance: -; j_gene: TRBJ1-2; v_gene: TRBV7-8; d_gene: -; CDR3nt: TGTGCCAGCAGCTTATTGGCTAGCGGGGGAAACACCTTC; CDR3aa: CASSLLASGGNTF
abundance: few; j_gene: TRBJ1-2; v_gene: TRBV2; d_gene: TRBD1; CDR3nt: TGTGCCAGCAGTGAAATTCCAGGGGGTCTGAACTATGGCTACACCTTC; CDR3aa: CASSEIPGGLNYGYTF
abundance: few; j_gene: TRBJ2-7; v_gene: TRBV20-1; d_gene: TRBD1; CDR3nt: TGCAGTGCCACGAAACTGGCAGGGGGCGGTTTGCAGTACTTC; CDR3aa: CSATKLAGGGLQYF
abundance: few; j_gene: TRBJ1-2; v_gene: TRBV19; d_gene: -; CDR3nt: TGTGCCAGTAGTATTAGTTGGACTGCCTCGAATGGCTACACCTTC; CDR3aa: CASSISWTASNGYTF
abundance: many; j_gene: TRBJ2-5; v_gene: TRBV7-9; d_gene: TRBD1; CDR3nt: TGTGCCAGCAGACCGACAGGGCAGCGAGAGACCCAGTACTTC; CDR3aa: CASRPTGQRETQYF
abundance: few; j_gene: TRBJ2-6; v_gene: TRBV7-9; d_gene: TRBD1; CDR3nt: TGTGCCAGCAGCTTAGGAGGACAGGGCCTCTCTGGGGCCAACGTCCTGACTTTC; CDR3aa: CASSLGGQGLSGANVLTF
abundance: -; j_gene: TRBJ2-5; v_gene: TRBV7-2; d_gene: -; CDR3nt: TGTGCCAGTAGTATTGCCGGGACGGTCTCTGGAAACCAAGAGACCCAGTACTTC; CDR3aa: CASSIAGTVSGNQETQYF
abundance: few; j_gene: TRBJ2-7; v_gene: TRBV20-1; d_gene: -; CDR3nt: TGCAGTGGAGGACGGCTCATACCTGGGGGATCCTACGAGCAGTACTTC; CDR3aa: CSGGRLIPGGSYEQYF
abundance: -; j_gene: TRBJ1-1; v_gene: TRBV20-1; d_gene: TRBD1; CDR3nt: TGCAGTGCCAGACAGGGGATACCCCGGAACACTGAAGCTTTCTTT; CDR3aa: CSARQGIPRNTEAFF
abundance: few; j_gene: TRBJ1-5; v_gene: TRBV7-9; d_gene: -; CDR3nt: TGTGCCAGCAGCCAAGATGCGGGGGGCAATCAGCCCCAGCATTTT; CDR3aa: CASSQDAGGNQPQHF
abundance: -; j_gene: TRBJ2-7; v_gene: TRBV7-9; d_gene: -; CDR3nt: TGTGCCACCTCCAGTGGACAAACCTACGAGCAGTACTTC; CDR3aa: CATSSGQTYEQYF
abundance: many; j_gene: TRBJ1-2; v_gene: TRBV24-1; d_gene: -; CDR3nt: TGTGCCACCAGTTTGCTGCCGATGGATGGCTACACCTTC; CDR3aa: CATSLLPMDGYTF
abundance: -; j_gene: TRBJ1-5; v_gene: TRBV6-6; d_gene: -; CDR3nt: TGTGCCTGTGCGGGGTGGGGCAAACCTCTCCCACGGCCCCAGCATTTT; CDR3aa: CACAGWGKPLPRPQHF
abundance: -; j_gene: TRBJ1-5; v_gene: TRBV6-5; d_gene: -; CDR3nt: TGTGCCAGCAGTTACGGGATTAGCCAGCCCCAGCATTTT; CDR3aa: CASSYGISQPQHF
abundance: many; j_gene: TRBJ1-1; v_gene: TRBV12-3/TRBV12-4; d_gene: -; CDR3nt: TGTGCCAGCAGTCGGTGGAACACTGAAGCTTTCTTT; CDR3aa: CASSRWNTEAFF
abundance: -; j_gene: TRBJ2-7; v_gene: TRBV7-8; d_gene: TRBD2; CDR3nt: TGTGCCAGCAGCTTAGTTTCTAGCGGGATCTACGAGCAGTACTTC; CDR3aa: CASSLVSSGIYEQYF
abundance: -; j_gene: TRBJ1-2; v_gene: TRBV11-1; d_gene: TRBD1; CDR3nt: TGTGCCAGCAGCTTAAACCGACAGGGGGCGGACTATGGCTACACCTTC; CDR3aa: CASSLNRQGADYGYTF
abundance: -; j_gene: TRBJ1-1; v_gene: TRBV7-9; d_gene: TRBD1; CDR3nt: TGTGCCAGCCGAACGACAGGGGGGAACACTGAAGCTTTCTTT; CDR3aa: CASRTTGGNTEAFF
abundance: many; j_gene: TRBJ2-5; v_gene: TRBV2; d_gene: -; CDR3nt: TGTGCCTCCCGAAGCCTTCAAGAGACCCAGTACTTC; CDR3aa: CASRSLQETQYF
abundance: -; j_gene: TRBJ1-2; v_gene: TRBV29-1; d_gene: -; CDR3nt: TGCAGCGTTGACGAGGGAGATGGCTACACCTTC; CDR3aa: CSVDEGDGYTF
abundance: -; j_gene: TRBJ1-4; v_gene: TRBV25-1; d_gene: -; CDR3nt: TGTTATAGCCCCAGGGTTGGTGAAAAACTGTTTTTT; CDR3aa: CYSPRVGEKLFF
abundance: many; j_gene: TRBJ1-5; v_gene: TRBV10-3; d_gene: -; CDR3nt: TGTGCCATCAGCCCAGCCCTCAATCAGCCCCAGCATTTT; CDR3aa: CAISPALNQPQHF
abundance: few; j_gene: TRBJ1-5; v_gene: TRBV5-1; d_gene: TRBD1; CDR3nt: TGCGCCAGCAGCTTGGCTCCAGGGGGGAGTAGCAATCAGCCCCAGCATTTT; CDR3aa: CASSLAPGGSSNQPQHF
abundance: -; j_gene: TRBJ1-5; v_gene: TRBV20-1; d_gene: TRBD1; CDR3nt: TGCAGTGCGACAGGACCGGGACAGGGCAATCAGCCCCAGCATTTT; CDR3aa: CSATGPGQGNQPQHF
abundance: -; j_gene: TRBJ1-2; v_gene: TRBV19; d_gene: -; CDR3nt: TGTGCCAGTACCCCTACTTCGGGACTCAACTATGGCTACACCTTC; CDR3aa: CASTPTSGLNYGYTF
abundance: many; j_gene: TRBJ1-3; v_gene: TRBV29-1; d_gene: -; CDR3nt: TGCAGCGTTGTGACGCTCTACTCTGGAAACACCATATATTTT; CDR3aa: CSVVTLYSGNTIYF
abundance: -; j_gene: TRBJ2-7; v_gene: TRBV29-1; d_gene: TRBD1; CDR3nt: TGCAGCGTCCATTTGGGACAGGGAGCCACCTACGAGCAGTACTTC; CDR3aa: CSVHLGQGATYEQYF
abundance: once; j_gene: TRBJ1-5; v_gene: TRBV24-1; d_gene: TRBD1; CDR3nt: TGTGCCACCAGTGGAACGACAGGGGCGAGTCAGCCCCAGCATTTT; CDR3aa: CATSGTTGASQPQHF
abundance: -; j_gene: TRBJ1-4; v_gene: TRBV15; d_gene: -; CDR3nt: TGTGCCACCAGCAGGGAGCCGGCAACTAATGAAAAACTGTTTTTT; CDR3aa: CATSREPATNEKLFF
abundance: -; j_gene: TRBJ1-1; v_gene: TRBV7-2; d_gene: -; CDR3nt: TGTGCCAGCAGCTTAGACCGACAGGCTGGGGCTTTCTTT; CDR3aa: CASSLDRQAGAFF
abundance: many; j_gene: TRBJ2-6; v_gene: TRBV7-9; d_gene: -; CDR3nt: TGTGCCAGCAGCCGTATGGGGGCCAACGTCCTGACTTTC; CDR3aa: CASSRMGANVLTF
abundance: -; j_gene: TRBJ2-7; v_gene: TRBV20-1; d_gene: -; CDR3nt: TGCAGTGCTAGGAAACGGGGTGCCTCCTACGAGCAGTACTTC; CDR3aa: CSARKRGASYEQYF
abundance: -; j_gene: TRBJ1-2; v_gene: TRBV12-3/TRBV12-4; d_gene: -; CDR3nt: TGTGCCAGCAGTCCACCCAGGAGAAATGGCTACACCTTC; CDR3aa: CASSPPRRNGYTF
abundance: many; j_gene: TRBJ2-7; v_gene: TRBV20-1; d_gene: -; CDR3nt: TGCAGTGCTAGGTTCGGGAGCCTCGACGAGCAGTACTTC; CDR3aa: CSARFGSLDEQYF
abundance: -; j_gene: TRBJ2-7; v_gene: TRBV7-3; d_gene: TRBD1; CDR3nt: TGTGCCAGCAGCCCAACTCCGGGACAGGGGAACTACGAGCAGTACTTC; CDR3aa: CASSPTPGQGNYEQYF